The 29 T cell receptor beta chains in this list originate from one sample, sequenced in a study of regulatory T cells in long-lasting Graves disease. The time point: newly diagnosed GD, antithyroid drugs for less than 3 months. RNA isolated from PBMCs was used to make the TCR library. TCR beta libraries were built with iRepertoire HTBI primers and Arm-PCR of CDR3 regions. Each CDR3 protein is one row after TCRdb ran MiXCR on the multiplex PCR reads. This table has about 540,000 distinct CDR3 sequences, 13% appearing once. This same sample was also part of a study on T cells in Graves' hyperthyroidism and ophthalmopathy.

The input for sequencing was peripheral blood mononuclear cells (PBMCs), taken at new diagnosis, from a patient treated with antithyroid drugs. These receptors originate from a man between 25 and 39 years old with Graves disease.

Many counts were recorded for this clonotype. The V gene is TRBV29-1, the J gene TRBJ2-3; D perhaps matches TRBD2 (6 bases). CDR1 and CDR2 (germline): SQVTM, ANQGSEA. The CDR3 runs 15 residues. Trimming took off 1 base at V and 8 bases at J, with 19 bases between the two ends. CDR3 DNA sequence: TGCAGCGTTGAAGGCGGGGAAGCGGAGGTTGTTACGCAGTATTTT. Its translation is CSVEGGEAEVVTQYF.

There are many counts of this clonotype. J is TRBJ2-7 and V is TRBV20-1; no definite D call. The V gene's germline CDR1 is DFQATT and CDR2 SNEGSKA (reference sequence). The CDR3 consists of 13 residues. V was pared by 2 bases and J by 2 bases, with 10 bases between. Here the CDR3 reads CSARIAYTYEQYF. The DNA of the CDR3 is TGCAGTGCTAGAATCGCTTACACCTACGAGCAGTACTTC.

The chain combines TRBV7-9 with TRBJ2-3; TRBD2 matches 14 bases. This CDR3 region has 17 residues. Trimming at V came to 7 bases and at J to 5 bases, leaving 11 bases not matched to a gene. CDR1 SEHNR and CDR2 FQNEAQ come from the germline V gene (reference sequence). The CDR3 region has the DNA TGTGCCAGCAACAGAGCGACTAGCGGGAGGGCCGGAGATACGCAGTATTTT. This codes for CASNRATSGRAGDTQYF.

This clonotype was observed at least ten times. The V call is TRBV29-1, the J call TRBJ2-2; 7 nucleotides agree with TRBD2. This CDR3 is 17 amino acids long. With 2 bases clipped from V and 5 bases from J, the junction kept 14 bases outside the gene matches. CDR1 is SQVTM and CDR2 is ANQGSEA in the germline V gene. CDR3 residues: CSVESDGTTPWTGELFF. For the CDR3, the DNA is TGCAGCGTTGAATCGGACGGGACTACCCCATGGACCGGGGAGCTGTTTTTT.

This clonotype appeared a few times. The gene calls are TRBV4-1 and TRBJ1-2; D unresolved. V was clipped by 0 bases and J by 6 bases, with 11 bases between them. The CDR3 is 14 amino acids. Germline V gene sequence: CDR1 MGHRA, CDR2 YSYEKL. The CDR3 nucleotides read TGCGCCAGCAGCCAAGAAGGGCCACGGGATGGCTACACCTTC. It translates to CASSQEGPRDGYTF.

J is TRBJ2-1 and V is TRBV13, with TRBD2 as a possible D gene (5 bases). Trimming cost V 4 bases and J 5 bases, with 18 bases left between them. Germline CDR1 and CDR2: PRHDT and FYEKMQ (reference sequence). This CDR3 comprises 16 residues. This chain's CDR3 is CASSSASGPGNNEQFF. CDR3 coding DNA: TGTGCCAGCAGCTCCGCGTCGGGTCCCGGGAACAATGAGCAGTTCTTC. Supplemented by reference TRBV13 and TRBJ2-1, the full variable domain reads AAGVIQSPRHLIKEKRETATLKCYPIPRHDTVYWYQQGPGQDPQFLISFYEKMQSDKGSIPDRFSAQQFSDYHSELNMSSLELGDSALYFCASSSASGPGNNEQFFGPGTRLTVL.

The chain carries TRBV10-3 and TRBJ2-2; 7 bases align to TRBD2. The CDR3 runs 19 residues. V was clipped by 3 bases and J by 0 bases; unmatched bases: 13. In germline, CDR1 is ENHRY, CDR2 SYGVKD. CDR3 region: CAISDVISGNYANTGELFF. In DNA form, the CDR3 reads TGTGCCATCAGTGACGTGATCAGCGGGAACTACGCGAACACCGGGGAGCTGTTTTTT.

There are many counts of this clonotype. This sequence joins TRBV29-1 and TRBJ2-1, with 7 bases lining up with TRBD2. J was trimmed by 9 bases and V by 4 bases; bases with no gene match: 3. The CDR3 totals 11 residues. Germline V gene lookup returns CDR1 SQVTM and CDR2 ANQGSEA. The CDR3 loop is CSVATGGEQFF. CDR3 sequence (DNA): TGCAGCGTTGCAACGGGAGGTGAGCAGTTCTTC.

This clonotype was detected many times. The chain links TRBV20-1 to TRBJ2-5; D may be TRBD1 or TRBD2 (5 bases each). The CDR3 runs to 14 residues. Germline V gene sequence: CDR1 DFQATT, CDR2 SNEGSKA (reference sequence). V lost 2 bases and J 1 base, leaving 11 bases between the germline ends. The CDR3 spells CSARLPGGQETQYF. The CDR3 DNA sequence: TGCAGTGCTAGACTCCCTGGGGGCCAAGAGACCCAGTACTTC.

This clonotype was found many times. This chain links TRBV20-1 with TRBJ2-7; the D gene is possibly TRBD1 (6 bases). Germline CDR1 reads DFQATT; CDR2 reads SNEGSKA (reference sequence). The germline V and J ends were trimmed by 6 bases and 0 bases, with 15 bases remaining between them. The CDR3 consists of 14 residues. CDR3 residues: CSASRDTSSYEQYF. The CDR3 region has the DNA TGCAGTGCCAGCCGGGACACGAGCTCCTACGAGCAGTACTTC.

To note about this clonotype: A far larger clone is off by one base, so a read error is likely. V gene TRBV7-9 combines with J gene TRBJ1-4, with D hard to call. V was trimmed by 1 base and J by 7 bases, leaving 13 bases between them. The CDR3 consists of 15 residues. Germline loops: CDR1 SEHNR, CDR2 FQNEAQ (reference sequence). CDR3 nucleotide sequence: TGTGCCAGCAGCTTAGTCTCAAACGGAGGTGAAAAACTGTTTTTT. Translated: CASSLVSNGGEKLFF. Full variable domain (missing parts from reference TRBV7-9 and TRBJ1-4): DTGVSQNPRHKITKRGQNVTFRCDPISEHNRLYWYRQTLGQGPEFLTYFQNEAQLEKSRLLSDRFSAERPKGSFSTLEIQRTEQGDSAMYLCASSLVSNGGEKLFFGSGTQLSVL.

This clonotype was counted at least ten times. V usage is TRBV3-1 and J usage is TRBJ1-5; no reliable D call. CDR3 length: 14 amino acids. Looked up from germline, CDR1 is LGHDT and CDR2 is YNNKEL (reference sequence). Trimming pared 6 bases from V and 2 bases from J, leaving 11 bases between. The CDR3 loop is CASSLSTRNQPQHF. CDR3 sequence (DNA): TGTGCCAGCAGTCTTAGTACCCGCAATCAGCCCCAGCATTTT. The entire variable domain, with the rest obtained from reference TRBV3-1 and TRBJ1-5, is as follows: DTAVSQTPKYLVTQMGNDKSIKCEQNLGHDTMYWYKQDSKKFLKIMFSYNNKELIINETVPNRFSPKSPDKAHLNLHINSLELGDSAVYFCASSLSTRNQPQHFGDGTRLSIL.

This clonotype was seen many times. The gene calls are TRBV20-1 and TRBJ2-7; D remains unclear. The germline V gene encodes CDR1 DFQATT and CDR2 SNEGSKA (reference sequence). Trimming took 5 bases from V and 4 from J, leaving 15 bases between them. The CDR3 loop spans 13 amino acids. CDR3 region: CSAFIPPRYEQYF. CDR3 coding DNA: TGCAGTGCTTTTATACCCCCGAGGTACGAGCAGTACTTC.

The V and J genes are TRBV6-2 or TRBV6-3 and TRBJ2-7; 14 positions agree with TRBD2. Germline CDR1 is MNHEY and CDR2 is SVGEGT. CDR3 length equals 15 residues. V shed 6 bases and J 6 bases; nucleotides not matched to a gene: 7. The CDR3 is CASRPGLAGASEQYF. CDR3 coding DNA: TGTGCCAGCAGACCGGGACTAGCGGGAGCCTCCGAGCAGTACTTC.

This clonotype has a handful of counts. The rearrangement joins TRBV6-2 or TRBV6-3 to TRBJ2-4; D could derive from TRBD1 or TRBD2 (5 bases each). The CDR3 sequence is 16 residues long. The germline CDR1 and CDR2 sequences are MNHEY and SVGEGT. The germline V and J ends were trimmed by 0 bases and 0 bases, with 9 bases remaining between them. The CDR3 coding sequence is TGTGCCAGCAGTTACTCATGGGACCTAGCCAAAAACATTCAGTACTTC. Encoded protein: CASSYSWDLAKNIQYF.

The chain recombines TRBV29-1 with TRBJ2-7, with TRBD1 as a possible D gene (6 bases). This CDR3 is built from 11 residues. The V gene lost 5 bases and the J gene lost 3 bases, with 8 bases spanning the gap. The germline V gene has CDR1 SQVTM and CDR2 ANQGSEA. The CDR3 is CSVMDSYEQYF. As DNA, the CDR3 is TGCAGCGTTATGGACAGCTACGAGCAGTACTTC.

This clonotype was picked up many times. The chain has TRBV20-1 and TRBJ1-1; D perhaps matches TRBD1 (5 bases). Trimming removed 5 bases at V and 2 bases at J, with 9 bases between. Germline V lookup: CDR1 DFQATT, CDR2 SNEGSKA (reference sequence). CDR3 length: 12 residues. CDR3 sequence: CSAQGVNTEAFF. The CDR3, as DNA: TGCAGTGCTCAAGGGGTCAACACTGAAGCTTTCTTT.

This clonotype came up once. The germline gene is not matched at one end of the junction; a read error may be the cause. This chain connects TRBV6-5 to TRBJ2-3; tentative D call: TRBD1 (6 bases). The CDR3 contains 16 residues. Germline assignment: CDR1 MNHEY and CDR2 SVGAGI. The CDR3 sequence: CASSNSLLTGGDTQYF. For the CDR3, the DNA is TGTGCCAGCAGTAACTCCCTCCTGACAGGTGGCGATACGCAGTATTTT.

This clonotype was recorded many times. The chain joins TRBV20-1 to TRBJ2-7; D might be TRBD1 (6 bases). The germline CDR1 and CDR2 sequences are DFQATT and SNEGSKA (reference sequence). The CDR3 has 14 residues. Trimming took off 0 bases at V and 2 bases at J, with 11 bases between the two ends. The CDR3 sequence is CSARDQGLAYEQYF. The DNA of the CDR3 is TGCAGTGCTAGAGATCAGGGGTTAGCCTACGAGCAGTACTTC.

Notes on this clonotype: A read error may be the cause here, since a much bigger clone is one base away. This chain joins TRBV6-1 and TRBJ2-3; perhaps TRBD2 as D (6 bases). CDR3 length: 14 residues. Germline loops: CDR1 MNHNS, CDR2 SASEGT. Trimming took off 8 bases at V and 3 bases at J, with 15 bases between the two ends. The CDR3 protein is CASDGGIVTDTQYF. CDR3 sequence (DNA): TGTGCCAGCGATGGCGGGATCGTTACAGATACGCAGTATTTT.

The rearrangement joins TRBV3-1 to TRBJ2-7; D is unclear. Looked up from germline, CDR1 is LGHDT and CDR2 is YNNKEL (reference sequence). The CDR3 runs 13 residues. V lost 8 bases, J lost 2 bases, and 13 bases lay in between. The CDR3 sequence: CASGITAAYEQYF. CDR3 DNA sequence: TGTGCCAGCGGTATAACGGCAGCCTACGAGCAGTACTTC.

This clonotype appeared many times. This sequence joins TRBV11-2 and TRBJ2-7; D is perhaps TRBD2 (5 bases). Trimming shortened V by 5 bases and J by 0 bases, and 14 bases separated the two germline ends. Germline values: CDR1 SGHAT, CDR2 FQNNGV. The CDR3 is 15 residues long. In DNA, the CDR3 is TGTGCCAGCAGCCTATTAGTGGAGGCCTCCTACGAGCAGTACTTC. As protein: CASSLLVEASYEQYF.

This clonotype was counted at least ten times. The chain recombines TRBV3-1 with TRBJ2-5, with D hard to call. Germline values: CDR1 LGHDT, CDR2 YNNKEL (reference sequence). Trimming removed 3 bases from V and 1 base from J, with 9 bases in between. CDR3 length: 14 amino acids. In nucleotides, the CDR3 is TGTGCCAGCAGCCAGTTTAAGGGCCAAGAGACCCAGTACTTC. It codes for CASSQFKGQETQYF.

The CDR3 region has the DNA TGTGCCAGCAGTTACTCGGAAGGGGTTGGTGGCTACACCTTC. As protein: CASSYSEGVGGYTF. The rearrangement joins TRBV6-6 to TRBJ1-2; TRBD1 is a possible D gene (5 bases). The CDR3 contains 14 residues. Germline-derived CDR1 and CDR2 are MNHNY and SVGAGI (reference sequence). V shed 0 bases and J shed 7 bases, with 12 bases lying between them.

This clonotype appeared many times. The J gene is TRBJ2-7, the V gene TRBV2; 7 bases are shared with TRBD2. The germline V gene has CDR1 SNHLY and CDR2 FYNNEI. The CDR3 sequence is 12 residues long. Trimming at V came to 8 bases and at J to 6 bases, leaving 7 bases not matched to a gene. The CDR3 sequence is CASFGRSGEQYF. CDR3 nucleotides: TGTGCCAGCTTCGGGAGGAGTGGCGAGCAGTACTTC.

V usage is TRBV5-6 and J usage is TRBJ2-3; D not certain. CDR1 is SGHDT and CDR2 is YYEEEE in the germline V gene. V lost 0 bases and J 6 bases, leaving 11 bases between the germline ends. The CDR3 spans 14 residues. CDR3 DNA sequence: TGTGCCAGCAGCTTGGGTGGGATCATCGATACGCAGTATTTT. Translation: CASSLGGIIDTQYF. The complete variable domain, with remaining parts taken from reference TRBV5-6 and TRBJ2-3, reads DAGVTQSPTHLIKTRGQQVTLRCSPKSGHDTVSWYQQALGQGPQFIFQYYEEEERQRGNFPDRFSGHQFPNYSSELNVNALLLGDSALYLCASSLGGIIDTQYFGPGTRLTVL.

This clonotype turned up a few times. The rearrangement joins TRBV7-9 to TRBJ1-1; maybe TRBD1 (5 bases). The ends were cut back, 1 base at V and 5 bases at J, with 11 bases in the middle. Germline-derived CDR1 and CDR2 are SEHNR and FQNEAQ (reference sequence). The CDR3 consists of 14 residues. The CDR3 protein is CASSLDGGDTEAFF. CDR3 in DNA: TGTGCCAGCAGCTTAGACGGGGGAGATACTGAAGCTTTCTTT.

The table lists this clonotype with many counts. The chain uses TRBV12-3 or TRBV12-4 and TRBJ2-7, with D perhaps assigned TRBD1 or TRBD2 (5 bases each). The CDR3 loop spans 14 amino acids. V was cut by 7 bases and J by 4 bases, with 17 bases left in between. This CDR3 reads CASKDGTGEYEQYF. CDR3 DNA sequence: TGTGCCAGCAAAGACGGGACCGGGGAATACGAGCAGTACTTC.

The J gene is TRBJ2-1, the V gene TRBV4-2, with 7 bases that match TRBD2. CDR1 and CDR2 (germline): LGHNA, YNFKEQ. The CDR3 is made up of 17 amino acids. V lost 0 bases and J lost 10; bases outside the gene matches: 15. CDR3 nucleotides: TGTGCCAGCAGCCAAGAGGGGGGAGGGAGCGGGAATTTGGAGCAGTTCTTC. As protein: CASSQEGGGSGNLEQFF.